This is a list of T cell receptor beta chains from one sample in a study of T cell clones after liver transplantation. Measured with immunoSEQ multiplex PCR; TCRdb has only the in-frame clones, and not every one. The sample lists roughly 60,000 clones, 70% seen once, with about 2.8% in the top ten. Sequencing was performed on CD4+ T cells from blood, taken at the approximately 16-month timepoint. The receptors were gathered from a human patient who received a liver transplant. Some T cells may have originated in the graft donor. Each CDR3 is given with its conserved first and last residue. The D gene is left open where the match is weak. The size entry is marked missing in some rows and otherwise reads once, few, many or a size class.

d_call: TRBD2; j_call: TRBJ2-1; v_call: TRBV28; clone_size: -; cdr3_aa: CASSSGTRVNEQFF; cdr3_nt: TGTGCCAGCAGTTCCGGGACTAGAGTCAATGAGCAGTTCTTC
d_call: TRBD2; j_call: TRBJ2-5; v_call: TRBV7-2; clone_size: -; cdr3_aa: CASSLGGGRETQYF; cdr3_nt: TGTGCCAGCAGCTTAGGCGGGGGGCGAGAGACCCAGTACTTC
d_call: -; j_call: TRBJ1-1; v_call: TRBV6-1; clone_size: -; cdr3_aa: CASVLSGRTNTEAFF; cdr3_nt: TGTGCCAGCGTCCTCTCCGGAAGGACGAACACTGAAGCTTTCTTT
d_call: -; j_call: TRBJ2-1; v_call: TRBV5-1; clone_size: -; cdr3_aa: CASSLAQHNEQFF; cdr3_nt: TGCGCCAGCAGCTTGGCACAGCACAATGAGCAGTTCTTC
d_call: -; j_call: TRBJ1-2; v_call: TRBV28; clone_size: few; cdr3_aa: CASGDNYGYTF; cdr3_nt: TGTGCCAGCGGCGACAACTATGGCTACACCTTC
d_call: -; j_call: TRBJ1-2; v_call: TRBV6-1; clone_size: -; cdr3_aa: CASSEEGGYGYTF; cdr3_nt: TGTGCCAGCAGTGAGGAGGGGGGCTATGGCTACACCTTC
d_call: TRBD1; j_call: TRBJ1-2; v_call: TRBV30; clone_size: -; cdr3_aa: CAWSSTTGGSNGYTF; cdr3_nt: TGTGCCTGGAGTTCGACGACAGGGGGCAGTAATGGCTACACCTTC
d_call: -; j_call: TRBJ2-7; v_call: TRBV5-1; clone_size: -; cdr3_aa: CASSLPRAVGDEQYF; cdr3_nt: TGCGCCAGCAGCTTGCCCAGGGCGGTAGGCGACGAGCAGTACTTC
d_call: TRBD2; j_call: TRBJ2-5; v_call: TRBV10-3; clone_size: -; cdr3_aa: CAISPSGGAETQYF; cdr3_nt: TGTGCCATCAGTCCTAGCGGGGGAGCAGAGACCCAGTACTTC
d_call: -; j_call: TRBJ2-6; v_call: TRBV7-9; clone_size: -; cdr3_aa: CASSLDGANVLTF; cdr3_nt: TGTGCCAGCAGCTTAGATGGGGCCAACGTCCTGACTTTC
d_call: -; j_call: TRBJ1-5; v_call: TRBV27; clone_size: -; cdr3_aa: CASRPTGVSNQPQHF; cdr3_nt: TGTGCCAGCAGACCGACAGGTGTCAGCAATCAGCCCCAGCATTTT
d_call: -; j_call: TRBJ1-3; v_call: TRBV15; clone_size: few; cdr3_aa: CATSSPSSGNTIYF; cdr3_nt: TGTGCCACCAGCAGTCCTAGCTCTGGAAACACCATATATTTT
d_call: TRBD1; j_call: TRBJ1-5; v_call: TRBV28; clone_size: -; cdr3_aa: CASSSGTVQPQHF; cdr3_nt: TGTGCCAGCAGTTCCGGGACAGTCCAGCCCCAGCATTTT
d_call: -; j_call: TRBJ1-4; v_call: TRBV12-2; clone_size: -; cdr3_aa: CASRLSATNEKLFF; cdr3_nt: TGTGCAAGTCGCTTAAGTGCAACTAATGAAAAACTGTTTTTT
d_call: TRBD1; j_call: TRBJ1-3; v_call: TRBV7-9; clone_size: -; cdr3_aa: CATSPSQGADTIYF; cdr3_nt: TGTGCCACCAGCCCTAGTCAGGGGGCAGACACCATATATTTT
d_call: -; j_call: TRBJ1-6; v_call: TRBV6-6; clone_size: once; cdr3_aa: CASSLQGSPLHF; cdr3_nt: TGTGCCAGCAGTTTACAGGGTTCACCCCTCCACTTT
d_call: TRBD1; j_call: TRBJ2-5; v_call: TRBV6-1; clone_size: -; cdr3_aa: CASSRDRQETQYF; cdr3_nt: TGTGCCAGCAGCAGGGACAGGCAAGAGACCCAGTACTTC
d_call: TRBD2; j_call: TRBJ2-1; v_call: TRBV7-6; clone_size: -; cdr3_aa: CASSHAGTSGQSSYNEQFF; cdr3_nt: TGTGCCAGCAGCCACGCCGGGACTAGCGGTCAAAGCTCCTACAATGAGCAGTTCTTC
d_call: -; j_call: TRBJ2-7; v_call: TRBV28; clone_size: once; cdr3_aa: CASSLNLGEQYF; cdr3_nt: TGTGCCAGCAGTTTAAATCTAGGGGAGCAGTACTTC
d_call: TRBD2; j_call: TRBJ2-1; v_call: TRBV11-3; clone_size: once; cdr3_aa: CASSSERGAYNEQFF; cdr3_nt: TGTGCCAGCAGCTCCGAGCGGGGGGCCTACAATGAGCAGTTCTTC
d_call: -; j_call: TRBJ2-5; v_call: TRBV7-2; clone_size: -; cdr3_aa: CASSLGNGHSGETQYF; cdr3_nt: TGTGCCAGCAGCTTAGGCAACGGACATTCGGGAGAGACCCAGTACTTC
d_call: TRBD2; j_call: TRBJ2-2; v_call: TRBV7-8; clone_size: -; cdr3_aa: CASSLVVGGGLTGELFF; cdr3_nt: TGTGCCAGCAGCTTAGTAGTCGGCGGGGGGTTAACCGGGGAGCTGTTTTTT
d_call: -; j_call: TRBJ1-1; v_call: TRBV5-1; clone_size: once; cdr3_aa: CASSLLPENTEAFF; cdr3_nt: TGCGCCAGCAGCTTGCTACCGGAGAACACTGAAGCTTTCTTT
d_call: TRBD1; j_call: TRBJ2-6; v_call: TRBV19; clone_size: few; cdr3_aa: CASSVRDRGLGANVLTF; cdr3_nt: TGTGCCAGTAGTGTTCGGGACAGGGGGCTCGGGGCCAACGTCCTGACTTTC
d_call: -; j_call: TRBJ1-1; v_call: TRBV20-1; clone_size: -; cdr3_aa: CSARRDTEAFF; cdr3_nt: TGCAGTGCTAGACGGGACACTGAAGCTTTCTTT
d_call: TRBD1; j_call: TRBJ2-6; v_call: TRBV7-2; clone_size: -; cdr3_aa: CASSSQGAGANVLTF; cdr3_nt: TGTGCCAGCAGCTCCCAGGGGGCTGGGGCCAACGTCCTGACTTTC
d_call: -; j_call: TRBJ1-4; v_call: TRBV28; clone_size: -; cdr3_aa: CASSRGQRTNEKLFF; cdr3_nt: TGTGCCAGCAGTCGAGGACAGCGGACTAATGAAAAACTGTTTTTT
d_call: -; j_call: TRBJ2-1; v_call: TRBV6-6; clone_size: -; cdr3_aa: CASSPGADEQFF; cdr3_nt: TGTGCCAGCAGCCCCGGGGCCGATGAGCAGTTCTTC
d_call: TRBD1; j_call: TRBJ2-2; v_call: TRBV14; clone_size: -; cdr3_aa: CASSPTGGGTGELFF; cdr3_nt: TGTGCCAGCAGCCCCACAGGGGGCGGGACCGGGGAGCTGTTTTTT
d_call: TRBD1; j_call: TRBJ1-1; v_call: TRBV2; clone_size: -; cdr3_aa: CASSEAGTGLAEAFF; cdr3_nt: TGTGCCAGCAGTGAAGCAGGGACAGGGCTCGCTGAAGCTTTCTTT
d_call: -; j_call: TRBJ2-1; v_call: TRBV2; clone_size: -; cdr3_aa: CASRGGDSSYNEQFF; cdr3_nt: TGTGCCAGCAGAGGCGGGGACAGCTCCTACAATGAGCAGTTCTTC
d_call: TRBD1; j_call: TRBJ1-5; v_call: TRBV10-3; clone_size: -; cdr3_aa: CAISRDRGGNQPQHF; cdr3_nt: TGTGCCATCAGCCGCGACAGGGGCGGCAATCAGCCCCAGCATTTT
d_call: -; j_call: TRBJ1-4; v_call: TRBV21-1; clone_size: -; cdr3_aa: CASSPEGARPTNEKLFF; cdr3_nt: TGTGCCAGCAGCCCCGAGGGGGCTCGCCCAACTAATGAAAAACTGTTTTTT
d_call: -; j_call: TRBJ1-1; v_call: TRBV19; clone_size: -; cdr3_aa: CASTARTEAFF; cdr3_nt: TGTGCCAGCACGGCCAGGACTGAAGCTTTCTTT
d_call: -; j_call: TRBJ2-1; v_call: TRBV5-1; clone_size: -; cdr3_aa: CASSLFGSDNEQFF; cdr3_nt: TGCGCCAGCAGCTTGTTCGGTTCCGACAATGAGCAGTTCTTC
d_call: TRBD1; j_call: TRBJ2-3; v_call: TRBV2; clone_size: -; cdr3_aa: CASTPGTGAGDTQYF; cdr3_nt: TGTGCCAGCACCCCAGGGACAGGGGCCGGGGATACGCAGTATTTT
d_call: TRBD1; j_call: TRBJ1-1; v_call: TRBV6-1; clone_size: -; cdr3_aa: CASSADRGGTEAFF; cdr3_nt: TGTGCCAGCAGTGCGGACAGGGGGGGAACTGAAGCTTTCTTT
d_call: TRBD1; j_call: TRBJ2-1; v_call: TRBV5-1; clone_size: -; cdr3_aa: CASSAGTGTNEQFF; cdr3_nt: TGCGCCAGCAGCGCTGGGACAGGCACGAATGAGCAGTTCTTC
d_call: -; j_call: TRBJ1-5; v_call: TRBV30; clone_size: many; cdr3_aa: CAWSLGDPRGSQHF; cdr3_nt: TGTGCCTGGAGCCTCGGGGACCCTAGAGGATCCCAGCATTTT
d_call: -; j_call: TRBJ2-6; v_call: TRBV28; clone_size: -; cdr3_aa: CAVRSGANVLTF; cdr3_nt: TGTGCCGTTCGTTCTGGGGCCAACGTCCTGACTTTC